The 24 T cell receptor beta chains below all came from one sample that was sequenced in a study of T cell responses to AZD1222 COVID-19 vaccine. Clones were read by immunoSEQ multiplex PCR, and TCRdb kept only the in-frame ones, dropping some. The sample consists of around 78,000 clones, over 75% of them appearing once. The specimen was peripheral blood, collected on day 0 of MenACWY control vaccination. The receptors shown here come from an adult in good health.

The J gene is TRBJ2-7, the V gene TRBV9; D is perhaps TRBD1 (6 bases). Germline V gene lookup returns CDR1 SGDLS and CDR2 YYNGEE. The V gene lost 0 bases and the J gene lost 4 bases, with 14 bases spanning the gap. CDR3 length: 15 amino acids. The CDR3 region is CASSVGTGSEYEQYF. CDR3 in DNA: TGTGCCAGCAGCGTAGGAACAGGGTCGGAGTACGAGCAGTACTTC.

The chain has TRBV2 and TRBJ2-7; D is tentatively TRBD1 or TRBD2 (5 bases each). CDR3 size: 12 residues. Trimming stripped 8 bases from V and 3 bases from J, with 11 bases between. Germline assignment: CDR1 SNHLY and CDR2 FYNNEI. CDR3 bases: TGTGCCAGCGGGACGGACGACTACGAGCAGTACTTC. This sequence encodes CASGTDDYEQYF.

The J gene is TRBJ1-2, the V gene TRBV6-6; TRBD1 is a possible D gene (5 bases). The CDR3 covers 13 residues. Trimming shortened V by 2 bases and J by 5 bases, and 9 bases separated the two germline ends. CDR1 and CDR2 from the germline V gene are MNHNY and SVGAGI (reference sequence). The CDR3 sequence is CASSYGTDYGYTF. The CDR3 nucleotides are TGTGCCAGCAGTTACGGGACTGATTATGGCTACACCTTC.

The chain couples TRBV30 to TRBJ1-4; no reliable D call. Germline CDR1 and CDR2: GTSNPN and SVGIG (reference sequence). The CDR3 is 12 amino acids. Trimming removed 0 bases at V and 5 bases at J, with 4 bases between. CDR3 coding DNA: TGTGCCTGGAGTGTTGGGAATGAAAAACTGTTTTTT. Its translation is CAWSVGNEKLFF.

The CDR3 DNA follows: TGTGCCAGCTCACCACGAACGGGAGTGGGGAACACTGAAGCTTTCTTT. It codes for CASSPRTGVGNTEAFF. The chain joins TRBV18 to TRBJ1-1; D remains unclear. This CDR3 is built from 16 residues. Germline CDR1 reads KGHSH; CDR2 reads LQKENI. Between the trimmed V and J ends, which lost 1 base and 1 base, there was a span of 13 bases.

Only one count was recorded for this clone. The rearrangement links TRBV18 to TRBJ1-4, with 8 bases matching TRBD1. The CDR3 length is 18 residues. With V trimmed by 2 bases and J by 5 bases, 13 bases remained unmatched. Per germline, CDR1 KGHSH and CDR2 LQKENI. DNA of the CDR3: TGTGCCAGCTCACCAAACACTATACGACAGGGGATCAATGAAAAACTGTTTTTT. It translates to CASSPNTIRQGINEKLFF.

The V call is TRBV2, the J call TRBJ2-1; 9 bases agree with TRBD1. V shed 3 bases, J shed 9 bases, and the junction held 6 bases outside the gene matches. The CDR3 is 14 residues long. CDR1 SNHLY and CDR2 FYNNEI come from the germline V gene. The CDR3 loop is CASSERTGVTEQFF. CDR3 bases: TGTGCCAGCAGTGAGCGGACAGGGGTTACTGAGCAGTTCTTC. The full variable domain, in which reference TRBV2 and TRBJ2-1 provide the parts outside the CDR3, is EPEVTQTPSHQVTQMGQEVILRCVPISNHLYFYWYRQILGQKVEFLVSFYNNEISEKSEIFDDQFSVERPDGSNFTLKIRSTKLEDSAMYFCASSERTGVTEQFFGPGTRLTVL.

V is TRBV19 and J is TRBJ1-5, with D unresolved. Trimming removed 7 bases at V and 0 bases at J, with 10 bases between. The CDR3 has 14 residues. Germline V gene sequence: CDR1 LNHDA, CDR2 SQIVND (reference sequence). CDR3 in DNA: TGTGCCAGTACGTCCGGGTATAGCAATCAGCCCCAGCATTTT. It encodes CASTSGYSNQPQHF.

The rearrangement uses TRBV18 and TRBJ1-2; D possibly corresponds to TRBD1 (5 bases). V shed 3 bases and J shed 1 base, with 18 bases lying between them. Germline CDR1 and CDR2: KGHSH and LQKENI. The length of the CDR3 is 17 residues. The CDR3 reads CASSPSAHAGGNYGYTF. The CDR3 DNA is TGTGCCAGCTCACCCTCGGCCCACGCGGGGGGTAACTATGGCTACACCTTC.

The chain carries TRBV12-3 or TRBV12-4 and TRBJ1-2, with 8 bases matching TRBD1. CDR3 size: 13 residues. After removal of 6 bases from V and 12 bases from J, the junction contained 12 bases not matched to a gene. CDR3 coding DNA: TGTGCCAGCAGCGTGGACAGGGCCCGTGGAGACACCTTC. Translating it yields CASSVDRARGDTF.

V is TRBV20-1 and J is TRBJ1-2; no clear D. Germline CDR1 is DFQATT and CDR2 is SNEGSKA (reference sequence). The germline V and J ends were trimmed by 3 bases and 8 bases, with 10 bases remaining between them. The length of the CDR3 is 11 residues. CDR3 protein: CSASAVDGYTF. The CDR3 DNA reads TGCAGTGCTAGTGCGGTAGACGGCTACACCTTC.

The chain carries TRBV7-2 and TRBJ1-1; the D gene is possibly TRBD1 (5 bases). V lost 7 bases, J lost 0 bases, and 15 bases lay in between. This CDR3 region has 15 residues. Germline V gives CDR1 SGHTA, CDR2 FQGNSA. CDR3 DNA sequence: TGTGCCAGCAACCCGGTGGGGGGGGTGAACACTGAAGCTTTCTTT. Its translation: CASNPVGGVNTEAFF.

The chain joins TRBV5-6 to TRBJ1-3, with 7 bases lining up with TRBD1. The CDR3 runs 16 residues. Unmatched junction bases numbered 6, after V lost 1 base and J lost 2 bases. Germline V gene sequence: CDR1 SGHDT, CDR2 YYEEEE. The CDR3 is CASSLRGQGAGNTIYF. Written as DNA, the CDR3 is TGTGCCAGCAGCTTGCGAGGCCAGGGGGCTGGAAACACCATATATTTT.

The chain recombines TRBV6-1 with TRBJ2-7; 8 bases are a match to TRBD1. The J segment lost 1 base and the V segment lost 3 bases, leaving 5 bases of the junction unmatched. This CDR3 has 15 amino acids. Looked up from germline, CDR1 is MNHNS and CDR2 is SASEGT. CDR3 DNA: TGTGCCAGCAGTGATCTAGACAGGGGTTCCTACGAGCAGTACTTC. This sequence encodes CASSDLDRGSYEQYF.

The J gene is TRBJ2-1, the V gene TRBV10-2; D is possibly TRBD1 (5 bases). CDR3 length: 12 residues. Between the trimmed V and J ends, which lost 5 bases and 14 bases, there was a span of 16 bases. Germline V gives CDR1 WSHSY, CDR2 SAAADI. CDR3 in DNA: TGCGCCAGCAGTAGACAGTGGGCCCAGGAGTTCTTC. Amino acids: CASSRQWAQEFF.

As DNA, the CDR3 is TGTGCCAGCAGTTCACAGGGGTACTATGGCTACACCTTC. It encodes CASSSQGYYGYTF. The chain is built from TRBV6-2 or TRBV6-3 and TRBJ1-2, with 7 nucleotides matching TRBD1. The CDR3 length is 13 residues. Trimming at V came to 4 bases and at J to 3 bases, leaving 2 bases not matched to a gene. Germline V CDR1 and CDR2: MNHEY, SVGEGT.

This clone has only a few counts. This chain links TRBV15 with TRBJ1-1, with 9 bases that match TRBD1. The germline V gene has CDR1 LNHNV and CDR2 YYDKDF (reference sequence). V shed 8 bases and J 0 bases; nucleotides not matched to a gene: 10. This CDR3 spans 16 amino acids. The CDR3 loop reads CATYDVRTGVNTEAFF. The DNA for the CDR3 is TGTGCCACCTACGATGTCCGGACAGGGGTGAACACTGAAGCTTTCTTT.

The rearrangement uses TRBV11-2 and TRBJ2-1; 9 bases map to TRBD2. CDR3 length: 15 amino acids. Trimming removed 1 base from V and 3 bases from J; junction bases left unmatched: 1. CDR1 is SGHAT and CDR2 is FQNNGV in the germline V gene. The CDR3 DNA is TGTGCCAGCAGCTTAGGACTAGCGGTCTACAATGAGCAGTTCTTC. Translation gives CASSLGLAVYNEQFF.

This chain joins TRBV28 and TRBJ1-1, with D possibly matching TRBD1 (6 bases). From germline, CDR1 is MDHEN and CDR2 SYDVKM. The CDR3 is 14 residues long. V lost 5 bases, J lost 1 base, and 11 bases lay in between. The CDR3 DNA follows: TGTGCCAGCAGTCAAGGGGGGGCGAACACTGAAGCTTTCTTT. Amino acids: CASSQGGANTEAFF.

The chain couples TRBV15 to TRBJ2-1; tentative D call: TRBD2 (5 bases). Germline V gene data show CDR1 as LNHNV and CDR2 as YYDKDF (reference sequence). Trimming stripped 0 bases from V and 6 bases from J, with 12 bases between. The CDR3 has 15 residues. The CDR3 DNA follows: TGTGCCACCAGCAGAGAGAAGCGGTTAGGCAATGAGCAGTTCTTC. Translation gives CATSREKRLGNEQFF.

The chain carries TRBV15 and TRBJ2-3; TRBD2 agrees at 10 bases. Losses at the gene ends were 3 bases for V and 1 base for J; bases not matched to a gene: 4. The CDR3 is made up of 16 amino acids. CDR1 LNHNV and CDR2 YYDKDF come from the germline V gene (reference sequence). The CDR3 loop is CATSRGTSGGTDTQYF. The CDR3 DNA sequence: TGTGCCACCAGCAGGGGAACTAGCGGGGGCACAGATACGCAGTATTTT.

This chain uses TRBV6-5 with TRBJ1-2; tentatively, D is TRBD1 (5 bases). The CDR3 extends over 13 amino acids. V lost 7 bases to trimming and J lost 6 bases, with 15 bases between them. Germline CDR1 is MNHEY and CDR2 is SVGAGI. The CDR3 DNA reads TGTGCCAGCACGAAGCAGGGCCTGGATGGCTACACCTTC. Protein product: CASTKQGLDGYTF.

The rearrangement uses TRBV7-9 and TRBJ2-7; a possible D gene is TRBD1 (5 bases). This CDR3 region has 14 residues. Per germline, CDR1 SEHNR and CDR2 FQNEAQ (reference sequence). V lost 8 bases to trimming and J lost 2 bases, with 16 bases between them. CDR3 DNA: TGTGCCAGCCGCAACCAGGGAATGGCCTACGAGCAGTACTTC. This sequence encodes CASRNQGMAYEQYF.

This chain connects TRBV7-9 to TRBJ1-1; tentative D call: TRBD1 (5 bases). The V end lost 5 bases, the J end lost 6 bases, and 16 bases lay between the germline ends. Per the germline V gene, CDR1 is SEHNR and CDR2 is FQNEAQ (reference sequence). The CDR3 extends over 14 amino acids. In nucleotides, the CDR3 is TGTGCCAGCAGCACCCCCAGGGTACGCGCTGAAGCTTTCTTT. This encodes CASSTPRVRAEAFF.